This TCR beta chain was captured by sequencing in a study of blood T cell repertoires in COVID-19 (TCRdb year 2020). As for the study more broadly: The collaborator samples originated in the United States, Italy and Spain and spanned the acute and convalescent phases of COVID-19. Nearly every sample came with metadata listing a de-identified subject ID, COVID-19 status, age in years and sex. Where available, HLA class I and class II types were taken from metadata supplied by the sample provider and were not determined by assay-based typing. The prospective study material was composed of cDNA or gDNA derived from T cells, B-cell-depleted T cells, or PBMCs. Samples came from the ongoing ImmuneRACE study (first 160 participants) plus 1,254 subjects from 6 global collaborators. Deeply sampled blood TCRbeta repertoires from subjects exposed to, actively infected with, or recovered from COVID-19 were included in the dataset. The repertoires were released in a freely available public database meant as a resource for research on the immune response to SARS-CoV-2.

One collaborating source in Seattle enrolled patients while the patients were actively infected and followed the patients over time throughout the course of disease. Collaborating institutions collected whole blood in K2EDTA tubes following their own protocols. For TCRbeta analysis, collaborators shipped samples in one of three forms: frozen whole blood, isolated PBMCs, or DNA extracted from either of those sample types. General conclusions and limits of the study: The quantity of clinical and demographic metadata differed by source and by participant and was supplied without curation.

TCRbeta CDR3 regions were amplified from genomic DNA using the immunoSEQ Assay, a bias-controlled multiplex PCR. Regarding the original processing steps: The number of nucleated cells in each sample was estimated by amplification of reference gene primers within the assay. Sequence reads were collapsed and filtered to measure the absolute abundance of every unique TCRbeta CDR3 rearrangement. Productive Simpson clonality was computed per sample as the square root of Simpson's diversity index over productive rearrangements. TCRdb took over this immuneACCESS table, retaining in-frame rearrangements with V and J assigned. Such tables are incomplete; in checked studies, under half of the missing clones stem from an unresolved V gene, and the remainder is unexplained. V and J calls and clone size are given by that table; D and trimming were obtained from the DNA. Present in this sample are about 260,000 clones, 75% to 90% of which were seen just once. The ten largest clonotypes hold approximately 10% of the sample.

Measured from the cysteine to the phenylalanine, the CDR3 is 15 residues long. Here the CDR3 DNA is all that survives: 45 bases in frame from base 1. Based on the germline V gene, the CDR1 and CDR2 sequences are SGHNT and YENEEA. Deletion took 5 bases off V and 8 bases off J, with a span of 21 bases between the germline ends. A note on this clone: It has no known antigen specificity. Nothing much larger sits one base from this clone, and base qualities are not available.

Recombination joined TRBV11-3 with TRBJ1-2, and the D gene may be TRBD1, 6 bases matching. This clonotype was obtained from a woman in her 70s with COVID-19, enrolled during active disease. Sequencing used peripheral blood. The DNA sequence is as follows: TGTGCCAGCAGCCCCGCTCCCGACAGGTTTGAGGGCTACACCTTC. Translated, it reads CASSPAPDRFEGYTF.